These 22 T cell receptor beta chains originate from one sample sequenced in a study of shared clonotypes between healthy human individuals (dated by TCRdb to the early 2020s). Library prep was done by the immunoSEQ multiplex PCR assay. TCRdb re-hosts the immuneACCESS table, in-frame sequences only. Its copies lack some clones; in the studies checked, an unresolved V gene accounts for under half of them, and the cause for the rest is not known. This sample has some 630,000 clones in its table, and around 72% of those were observed once. The top ten hold about 2% of the sample. Source material: memory CD4+ T cells sorted from blood. Reading the label with the study, this specimen's cell subset or site is: CD45RA-negative fraction. The receptors here all came from a woman aged 25-40 years in good health.

There are a few counts of this clone. No DNA is shown, since the ends of the CDR3 on it are uncertain; the CDR3 is the one TCRdb lists. This rearrangement joins TRBV21-1 to TRBJ1-3. TRBV21-1 is deemed a pseudogene. The CDR3 has 14 amino acids, counting both end residues. CDR3 in amino acids: CASSKWGSGNTIYF.

J is TRBJ2-3 and V is TRBV6-1; D is unclear. Germline CDR1 reads MNHNS; CDR2 reads SASEGT. V was trimmed by 3 bases and J by 4 bases, leaving 14 bases between them. CDR3 length equals 15 residues. This chain's CDR3 is CASSERPGVADTQYF. Written as DNA, the CDR3 is TGTGCCAGCAGTGAGAGACCCGGAGTGGCAGATACGCAGTATTTT.

The genes are TRBV6-5 and TRBJ1-2; D gene ambiguous. V was shortened by 4 bases and J by 5 bases, with 11 bases between the two germline ends. Germline V gives CDR1 MNHEY, CDR2 SVGAGI. The CDR3 is 13 amino acids. The CDR3 loop is CASSLTAQYGYTF. CDR3 nucleotide sequence: TGTGCCAGCAGTTTAACAGCTCAATATGGCTACACCTTC.

This clone was observed a handful of times. V gene TRBV7-2 combines with J gene TRBJ1-2; no firm D call. V was cut by 2 bases and J by 2 bases, with 15 bases left in between. The CDR3 loop spans 16 amino acids. In germline, CDR1 is SGHTA, CDR2 FQGNSA. CDR3 sequence (DNA): TGTGCCAGCAGCTTATCCCCCGGTAGGAGGAACTATGGCTACACCTTC. Its protein product is CASSLSPGRRNYGYTF.

This clone has ten or more counts. The chain employs TRBV7-9 and TRBJ2-1; D not resolved. The germline V gene has CDR1 SEHNR and CDR2 FQNEAQ (reference sequence). The CDR3 loop spans 14 amino acids. The V gene lost 0 bases and the J gene lost 5 bases, with 8 bases spanning the gap. The CDR3 DNA reads TGTGCCAGCAGCTTAGCGTCCCACAACAATGAGCAGTTCTTC. This sequence encodes CASSLASHNNEQFF.

V and J are TRBV5-4 and TRBJ2-7; 7 positions match TRBD1. The trim removed 4 bases at V and 4 bases at J, leaving 8 bases unmatched. The germline CDR1 and CDR2 sequences are SGHNT and YYREEE (reference sequence). The CDR3 runs 14 residues. The CDR3 sequence is CASSPGQKSYEQYF. The CDR3 bases are TGTGCCAGCAGCCCGGGACAGAAGTCGTACGAGCAGTACTTC.

This chain uses TRBV6-1 with TRBJ2-7; TRBD2 matches at 9 bases. The CDR3 sequence is 15 residues long. In germline, CDR1 is MNHNS, CDR2 SASEGT. Losses at the gene ends were 3 bases for V and 2 bases for J; bases not matched to a gene: 5. The CDR3 sequence is CASSERLAEAYEQYF. CDR3 sequence (DNA): TGTGCCAGCAGTGAGCGACTAGCGGAGGCCTACGAGCAGTACTTC.

The rearrangement joins TRBV5-4 to TRBJ1-5; a possible D gene is TRBD1 (6 bases). The CDR3 runs 17 residues. CDR1 is SGHNT, CDR2 YYREEE, per germline (reference sequence). Trimming took off 2 bases at V and 7 bases at J, with 22 bases between the two ends. The CDR3 loop is CASSFFPLGGIGQPQHF. For the CDR3, the DNA is TGTGCCAGCAGCTTTTTTCCCCTGGGGGGCATTGGGCAGCCCCAGCATTTT.

This clone was counted once. Other nucleotide sequences in the sample specify the same CDR3. The rearrangement links TRBV7-8 to TRBJ2-5; no reliable D call. Germline V gene data show CDR1 as SGHVS and CDR2 as FQNEAQ. This CDR3 is 12 amino acids long. V lost 2 bases and J lost 4, with 5 bases in between. The DNA for the CDR3 is TGTGCCAGCAGCTTATCGGGAGAGACCCAGTACTTC. Translated, it gives CASSLSGETQYF. The variable domain in full, with the rest retrieved from reference TRBV7-8 and TRBJ2-5, is GAGVSQSPRYKVAKRGQDVALRCDPISGHVSLFWYQQALGQGPEFLTYFQNEAQLDKSGLPSDRFFAERPEGSVSTLKIQRTQQEDSAVYLCASSLSGETQYFGPGTRLLVL.

The chain couples TRBV2 to TRBJ2-3; 9 nucleotides agree with TRBD2. V lost 5 bases to trimming and J lost 11 bases; unmatched junction nucleotides: 8. The CDR3 loop spans 13 amino acids. Germline-derived CDR1 and CDR2 are SNHLY and FYNNEI. CDR3 residues: CASSRTSVQVQYF. CDR3 bases: TGTGCCAGCAGTAGGACTAGCGTTCAGGTGCAGTATTTT.

The chain uses TRBV21-1 and TRBJ2-7; TRBD2 is the table's D call, not checked against the DNA. TRBV21-1 is recorded as a pseudogene. The CDR3 is 15 amino acids. The CDR3 DNA reads TGTGCCAGCAGAGCCCCCAGCGTCGGATCCTACGAGCAGTACTTC. Translating it yields CASRAPSVGSYEQYF.

This clone came up many times. The chain links TRBV30 to TRBJ1-2; the D gene is possibly TRBD1 (5 bases). Germline V gene lookup returns CDR1 GTSNPN and CDR2 SVGIG (reference sequence). V gave up 1 base and J gave up 13 bases, with 13 bases separating them. CDR3 length equals 11 residues. The CDR3 sequence: CAWSGGLRLTF. In DNA form, the CDR3 reads TGTGCCTGGAGTGGGGGACTACGACTCACCTTC.

The chain combines TRBV2 with TRBJ1-4; the D gene is possibly TRBD1 (5 bases). The CDR3 totals 13 residues. Looked up from germline, CDR1 is SNHLY and CDR2 is FYNNEI. V shed 3 bases and J shed 9 bases, with 11 bases lying between them. The CDR3 DNA is TGTGCCAGCAGTGAGCAGGGTAGGCAAAAACTGTTTTTT. Amino acid sequence: CASSEQGRQKLFF.

This sequence joins TRBV7-6 and TRBJ2-7; TRBD2 agrees at 9 bases. V lost 9 bases and J lost 3; bases outside the gene matches: 6. The CDR3 contains 13 residues. Germline-derived CDR1 and CDR2 are SGHVS and FNYEAQ. CDR3 residues: CARLTSGGYEQYF. The CDR3 nucleotides read TGTGCCAGACTGACTAGCGGAGGCTACGAGCAGTACTTC.

Here the CDR3 reads CASSQVLSSVETDTQYF. In DNA, the CDR3 is TGCGCCAGCAGCCAAGTTCTGAGCTCGGTAGAAACAGATACGCAGTATTTT. The rearrangement uses TRBV4-1 and TRBJ2-3; no clear D. CDR3 size: 17 residues. Germline loops: CDR1 MGHRA, CDR2 YSYEKL. Between the trimmed V and J ends, which lost 1 base and 3 bases, there was a span of 17 bases.

This chain connects TRBV19 to TRBJ2-2; D not certain. Germline CDR1 LNHDA, CDR2 SQIVND (reference sequence). The CDR3 spans 14 residues. V was clipped by 5 bases and J by 4 bases, with 11 bases between them. As DNA, the CDR3 is TGTGCCAGTAGTGGCCCCCAGGTCACCGGGGAGCTGTTTTTT. Its translation: CASSGPQVTGELFF. The full variable domain, completed using reference TRBV19 and TRBJ2-2, is DGGITQSPKYLFRKEGQNVTLSCEQNLNHDAMYWYRQDPGQGLRLIYYSQIVNDFQKGDIAEGYSVSREKKESFPLTVTSAQKNPTAFYLCASSGPQVTGELFFGEGSRLTVL.

The chain couples TRBV6-1 to TRBJ1-1; D is unresolved. Germline CDR1 reads MNHNS; CDR2 reads SASEGT. Trimming left V 11 bases short and J 0 bases short, with 7 bases between. The CDR3 extends over 11 amino acids. The CDR3 loop is CAVRVNTEAFF. As DNA, the CDR3 is TGTGCCGTACGGGTGAACACTGAAGCTTTCTTT.

This clone was detected only a few times. This sequence joins TRBV14 and TRBJ1-1; no clear D. The CDR3 has 13 residues. Per germline, CDR1 SGHDN and CDR2 FVKESK. V gave up 6 bases and J gave up 10 bases, with 18 bases separating them. CDR3 loop: CASSVRFSDPAFF. The CDR3 coding sequence is TGTGCCAGCAGTGTCAGGTTTTCGGACCCAGCTTTCTTT. Supplemented by reference TRBV14 and TRBJ1-1, the full variable domain reads EAGVTQFPSHSVIEKGQTVTLRCDPISGHDNLYWYRRVMGKEIKFLLHFVKESKQDESGMPNNRFLAERTGGTYSTLKVQPAELEDSGVYFCASSVRFSDPAFFGQGTRLTVV.

The J gene is TRBJ2-6, the V gene TRBV7-8; TRBD2 aligns across 14 bases. V dropped 5 bases and J dropped 2; count of bases not matched to a gene: 5. Germline-derived CDR1 and CDR2 are SGHVS and FQNEAQ. The CDR3 has 18 amino acids. The CDR3 DNA is TGTGCCAGCAGCACGGGACTAGCGGGAGAGCCTGGGGCCAACGTCCTGACTTTC. Encoded protein: CASSTGLAGEPGANVLTF.

The chain employs TRBV7-3 and TRBJ2-1, with 11 bases fitting TRBD2. Germline CDR1 reads SGHTA; CDR2 reads FQGTGA. This CDR3 is built from 17 residues. The junction had 8 bases not matched to a gene; V was cut back by 1 base and J by 6 bases. The DNA for the CDR3 is TGTGCCAGCAGCTTAAGGTCTGGACTAGCGGGCACCAATGAGCAGTTCTTC. Translated, it gives CASSLRSGLAGTNEQFF.

This clone has only a few counts. This chain uses TRBV29-1 with TRBJ2-7; 7 bases match TRBD1. Germline CDR1 and CDR2: SQVTM and ANQGSEA. The CDR3 loop spans 13 amino acids. The trim removed 6 bases at V and 5 bases at J, leaving 10 bases unmatched. CDR3 nucleotide sequence: TGCAGCGTGAGTTTGACAGGGACACACGAGCAGTACTTC. Residues: CSVSLTGTHEQYF.

The V and J genes are TRBV28 and TRBJ2-1; 16 bases fit TRBD2. The CDR3 spans 17 residues. V lost 4 bases and J lost 9; bases outside the gene matches: 9. Germline CDR1 reads MDHEN; CDR2 reads SYDVKM. The DNA of the CDR3 is TGTGCCAGCAGTTCCACGGGACTAGCGGGAGGGCGCGTTGAGCAGTTCTTC. It encodes CASSSTGLAGGRVEQFF.